This TCR beta chain was documented in a study of radiation and T cells in renal cell carcinoma. The study, taken as a whole, reports: From baseline, blood top tumor clonotypes peaked at 2 weeks post-radiation.

Profiling relied on immunoSEQ multiplex PCR, and the TCRdb table lists in-frame clones only, not all of them. The sample lists under 200,000 clones; about nine tenths were seen once. Germline CDR1 LGHNA, CDR2 YSLEER. The CDR3 loop spans 19 amino acids. Trimming removed 0 bases from V and 6 bases from J; junction bases left unmatched: 16. About this clone itself: Its antigen remains unidentified.

As for time point: blood 4 weeks post-SBRT, at nephrectomy. Stated treatment: 15 Gy SBRT to primary tumor, nephrectomy 4 weeks later. Nephrectomy followed 15 Gy stereotactic body radiation by 4 weeks. Radiation-treated patients gave blood at baseline, week 2 and week 4. The tumor was a clear cell renal cell carcinoma. The sample here was blood, taken from a patient whose treatment included radiotherapy and nephrectomy. The rearrangement joins TRBV4-3 to TRBJ2-1, with TRBD2 identical over 8 bases. The receptor's source is a woman aged 50 to 60 with renal cell carcinoma. CDR3 loop: CASSQEMRVGTSGRNEQFF. The CDR3 DNA is TGCGCCAGCAGCCAAGAAATGAGGGTGGGAACTAGCGGCCGCAATGAGCAGTTCTTC.